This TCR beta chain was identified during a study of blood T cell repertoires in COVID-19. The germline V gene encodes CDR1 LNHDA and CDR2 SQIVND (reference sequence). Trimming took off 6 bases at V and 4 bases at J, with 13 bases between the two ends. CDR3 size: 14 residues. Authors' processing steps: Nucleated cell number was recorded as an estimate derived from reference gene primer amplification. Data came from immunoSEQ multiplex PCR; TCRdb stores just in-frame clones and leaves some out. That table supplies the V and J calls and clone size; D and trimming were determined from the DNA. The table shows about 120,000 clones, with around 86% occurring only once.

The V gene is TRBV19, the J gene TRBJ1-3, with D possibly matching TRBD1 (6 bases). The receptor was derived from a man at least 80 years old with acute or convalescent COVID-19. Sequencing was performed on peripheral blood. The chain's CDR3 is CASSRGVVGNTIYF. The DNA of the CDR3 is TGTGCCAGTAGCAGGGGAGTAGTAGGAAACACCATATATTTT.